Shown below are 21 T cell receptor beta chains from a single sample sequenced in a study of cytomegalovirus exposure and HLA in healthy donors. The PCR employed 60 Vbeta primers together with 13 Jbeta primers. Here immunoSEQ multiplex PCR was the method, and the copy in TCRdb shows in-frame clones only, minus some. This sample has around 170,000 clones; roughly 80% occur once, and the top ten carry 2% to 3%. The source material was PBMCs. Receptors were obtained from a woman between 45 and 60 years old in good health and CMV-seropositive.

The chain combines TRBV2 with TRBJ1-1; D may be TRBD1 (6 bases). CDR1 SNHLY and CDR2 FYNNEI come from the germline V gene. Trimming removed 2 bases at V and 2 bases at J, with 12 bases between. The CDR3 sequence is 15 residues long. The CDR3 region has the DNA TGTGCCAGCAGTGAATATGGGACACTAAACACTGAAGCTTTCTTT. Encoded protein: CASSEYGTLNTEAFF.

V gene TRBV7-9 combines with J gene TRBJ1-1; 10 bases match TRBD1. With 5 bases clipped from V and 4 bases from J, the junction kept 4 bases outside the gene matches. The germline CDR1 and CDR2 sequences are SEHNR and FQNEAQ (reference sequence). This CDR3 spans 14 amino acids. CDR3 sequence (DNA): TGTGCCAGCAGCCCAGGGGACAGGGGCACTGAAGCTTTCTTT. Translation: CASSPGDRGTEAFF.

The chain recombines TRBV28 with TRBJ1-2; 9 bases line up with TRBD1. From germline, CDR1 is MDHEN and CDR2 SYDVKM. This CDR3 comprises 17 residues. V was pared by 4 bases and J by 2 bases, with 11 bases of the junction left unmatched. The DNA for the CDR3 is TGTGCCAGCAGTTCTCCCGGGACAGGGTTCTTCAACTATGGCTACACCTTC. Protein product: CASSSPGTGFFNYGYTF.

The rearrangement uses TRBV6-6 and TRBJ2-1; the D is unclear. Germline V gives CDR1 MNHNY, CDR2 SVGAGI (reference sequence). Trimming shortened V by 7 bases and J by 8 bases, and 12 bases separated the two germline ends. The CDR3 covers 12 residues. CDR3 amino acids: CASTQLRDEQFF. In DNA, the CDR3 is TGTGCCAGCACCCAACTCCGGGATGAGCAGTTCTTC.

V and J are TRBV6-1 and TRBJ1-2; TRBD1 is a possible D gene (6 bases). The germline CDR1 and CDR2 sequences are MNHNS and SASEGT. The length of the CDR3 is 15 residues. With 4 bases removed from V and 7 bases from J, the gap between germline ends came to 19 bases. The CDR3 nucleotides read TGTGCCAGCAGTGCAGGCCCACAGGGAACAGGTGGCTACACCTTC. Encoded protein: CASSAGPQGTGGYTF.

The genes are TRBV5-1 and TRBJ1-1, with D possibly TRBD1 on 5 matching bases. This CDR3 region has 17 residues. Germline values: CDR1 SGHRS, CDR2 YFSETQ. The V end lost 2 bases, the J end lost 1 base, and 18 bases lay between the germline ends. The DNA of the CDR3 is TGCGCCAGCAGCTTTTCTGGAAAGGGGCCAAAGAACACTGAAGCTTTCTTT. Translation: CASSFSGKGPKNTEAFF.

Notes on this clone: Germline is not matched at one junction end, which may reflect a read error. The J gene is TRBJ2-2, the V gene TRBV2, with 12 bases lining up with TRBD1. CDR3 length equals 17 residues. Germline loops: CDR1 SNHLY, CDR2 FYNNEI. CDR3 amino acids: CASSLWDRGPKTGELFF. The CDR3 nucleotides read TGTGCCAGCAGTTTGTGGGACAGGGGGCCGAAGACCGGGGAGCTGTTTTTT.

This chain connects TRBV5-4 to TRBJ2-1, with 7 bases fitting TRBD1. Per germline, CDR1 SGHNT and CDR2 YYREEE (reference sequence). The CDR3 runs 16 residues. With V trimmed by 6 bases and J by 0 bases, 9 bases remained unmatched. This CDR3 reads CASNPRTGRSYNEQFF. CDR3 nucleotides: TGTGCCAGCAACCCTAGGACAGGACGCTCCTACAATGAGCAGTTCTTC.

Here the CDR3 DNA reads TGTGCCAGCAGCTACAGGACAGGGTGGACCTACGAGCAGTACTTC. This sequence encodes CASSYRTGWTYEQYF. V usage is TRBV5-6 and J usage is TRBJ2-7; TRBD1 matches at 8 bases. The CDR3 sequence is 15 residues long. Germline V gives CDR1 SGHDT, CDR2 YYEEEE. V gave up 3 bases and J gave up 2 bases; unmatched junction bases: 7. Full variable domain (rest looked up from reference TRBV5-6 and TRBJ2-7): DAGVTQSPTHLIKTRGQQVTLRCSPKSGHDTVSWYQQALGQGPQFIFQYYEEEERQRGNFPDRFSGHQFPNYSSELNVNALLLGDSALYLCASSYRTGWTYEQYFGPGTRLTVT.

The CDR3 bases are TGTGCCAGCAGCCTCGGGACAGGCTCTTCACCCCTCCACTTT. Protein sequence: CASSLGTGSSPLHF. The chain combines TRBV7-9 with TRBJ1-6; 8 bases line up with TRBD1. The CDR3 consists of 14 residues. CDR1 and CDR2 (germline): SEHNR, FQNEAQ (reference sequence). Trimming at V came to 5 bases and at J to 9 bases, leaving 6 bases not matched to a gene. Full variable domain (rest looked up from reference TRBV7-9 and TRBJ1-6): DTGVSQNPRHKITKRGQNVTFRCDPISEHNRLYWYRQTLGQGPEFLTYFQNEAQLEKSRLLSDRFSAERPKGSFSTLEIQRTEQGDSAMYLCASSLGTGSSPLHFGNGTRLTVT.

The CDR3 sequence: CASSTGDYGYTF. The CDR3, as DNA: TGTGCCAGCAGTACCGGGGACTATGGCTACACCTTC. The chain combines TRBV28 with TRBJ1-2, with unresolved D. The germline V gene has CDR1 MDHEN and CDR2 SYDVKM. This CDR3 spans 12 amino acids. Trimming cost V 5 bases and J 3 bases, with 7 bases left between them.

This chain uses TRBV5-1 with TRBJ2-3; 8 positions agree with TRBD2. The CDR3 runs to 15 residues. Germline CDR1 SGHRS, CDR2 YFSETQ. V shed 4 bases, J shed 6 bases, and the junction held 10 bases outside the gene matches. DNA for the CDR3: TGCGCCAGCAGCCAGCCGGGCGGGGGGTCTGATACGCAGTATTTT. It translates to CASSQPGGGSDTQYF.

This sequence joins TRBV10-2 and TRBJ2-5; TRBD2 aligns across 9 bases. CDR1 and CDR2 (germline): WSHSY, SAAADI. Trimming took 4 bases from V and 2 from J; bases not matched to a gene: 5. The CDR3 totals 15 residues. CDR3 region: CASSALAGAQETQYF. DNA for the CDR3: TGCGCCAGCAGTGCATTAGCGGGAGCACAAGAGACCCAGTACTTC.

This chain uses TRBV7-3 with TRBJ2-1; no clear D. V was trimmed by 2 bases and J by 9 bases, leaving 8 bases between them. The length of the CDR3 is 12 residues. Per germline, CDR1 SGHTA and CDR2 FQGTGA. The CDR3: CASSLEIGEQFF. The CDR3 region has the DNA TGTGCCAGCAGCTTAGAGATTGGTGAGCAGTTCTTC.

The chain recombines TRBV18 with TRBJ1-5, with D hard to call. Deletions cut 2 bases from V and 0 bases from J, with 11 bases between. CDR3 length: 16 amino acids. The germline V gene has CDR1 KGHSH and CDR2 LQKENI. In nucleotides, the CDR3 is TGTGCCAGCTCACCAAGCGGCCAGCATAGCAATCAGCCCCAGCATTTT. Translating gives CASSPSGQHSNQPQHF.

This clone has a single count. The V gene is TRBV5-1, the J gene TRBJ1-2; perhaps TRBD1 as D (5 bases). The V and J ends lost 4 bases and 7 bases respectively, with 11 bases between them. Looked up from germline, CDR1 is SGHRS and CDR2 is YFSETQ. The CDR3 totals 12 residues. The CDR3 region is CASSVDSTGYTF. CDR3 nucleotide sequence: TGCGCCAGCAGCGTCGACAGTACTGGCTACACCTTC.

The CDR3 here is CASSLHLGTDSYNEQFF. The CDR3 nucleotides are TGTGCCAGCAGCTTACACCTCGGGACAGATTCCTACAATGAGCAGTTCTTC. The chain joins TRBV13 to TRBJ2-1; 7 positions agree with TRBD1. Trimming at V came to 2 bases and at J to 1 base, leaving 8 bases not matched to a gene. The CDR3 length is 17 residues. CDR1 PRHDT and CDR2 FYEKMQ come from the germline V gene (reference sequence).

This clone has just one count. The V call is TRBV11-1, the J call TRBJ2-3, with a tentative D call TRBD2 (5 bases). The CDR3 is made up of 17 amino acids. V was cut by 2 bases and J by 2 bases, with 17 bases left in between. Germline V gives CDR1 SGHAT, CDR2 FQDESV (reference sequence). CDR3 protein: CASSLRFVSDPTDTQYF. The CDR3 DNA follows: TGTGCCAGCAGCTTAAGGTTTGTTAGCGATCCCACAGATACGCAGTATTTT.

This clone was counted once. The genes are TRBV7-2 and TRBJ2-5; TRBD2 matches 14 bases. Per the germline V gene, CDR1 is SGHTA and CDR2 is FQGNSA. The CDR3 is 16 amino acids. Trimming removed 5 bases from V and 4 bases from J; junction bases left unmatched: 6. CDR3 DNA: TGTGCCAGCAGCCCGACTAGCGGGGGGGGCGGAGAGACCCAGTACTTC. Protein product: CASSPTSGGGGETQYF.

The chain links TRBV2 to TRBJ2-7, with D possibly TRBD1 on 6 matching bases. The germline V gene has CDR1 SNHLY and CDR2 FYNNEI. Deletions cut 6 bases from V and 2 bases from J, with 17 bases between. CDR3 length: 15 residues. CDR3: CASRTVRTETYEQYF. The CDR3 DNA is TGTGCCAGCAGAACAGTACGGACAGAGACCTACGAGCAGTACTTC.

As to this clone: One end of the junction is discordant with germline, which a read error may explain. The rearrangement uses TRBV7-9 and TRBJ1-6, with TRBD1 as a possible D gene (6 bases). Per germline, CDR1 SEHNR and CDR2 FQNEAQ (reference sequence). This CDR3 is 15 amino acids long. CDR3 protein: CSSSETGADNSPLHF. The CDR3 DNA is TGTTCCAGCAGCGAGACAGGAGCTGACAATTCACCCCTCCACTTT.